This T cell receptor beta chain appears in the sequencing data of a study of T cell responses to AZD1222 COVID-19 vaccine. Findings and caveats of the study: Sampling captured repertoires only after the peak T cell response. It should be noted that donors were predominantly white British and more often female, and clonal diversity was possibly underestimated. Breadth and depth of Spike-specific TCRs rose after two AZD1222 doses.

As for this clone: Its specificity is unknown.

The data were produced by immunoSEQ multiplex PCR, yet TCRdb's version contains in-frame clones alone and is incomplete. This table holds 140,000 to 150,000 clones, roughly 88% found once. The CDR3 covers 13 residues. CDR1 and CDR2 from the germline V gene are KGHSH and LQKENI. V gave up 6 bases and J gave up 1 base; unmatched junction bases: 0. Sequenced material: peripheral blood, taken 28 days after the second dose of the MenACWY control vaccine. The TCR comes from an adult who received the MenACWY meningococcal vaccine as a control. V and J are TRBV18 and TRBJ1-1; 9 bases map to TRBD1. CDR3 amino acids: CASSGQGNTEAFF. CDR3 in DNA: TGTGCCAGCTCGGGACAGGGGAACACTGAAGCTTTCTTT.